This is a list of T cell receptor beta chains from one sample in a study of T cell repertoires in cytomegalovirus infection. TCRdb itself ran the reads through MiXCR, one entry per CDR3 protein. The profile shows over 100,000 distinct CDR3 sequences, around 28% of them singletons. The antigens of these receptors remain unknown. The sample in question was CD8+ T cells from cultured PBMCs, obtained from culture after CMV antigen stimulation. The receptors originated from a human donor in good health (CMV status not recorded). Some clones in this sample may be carry-over from other donors' samples. The CDR3 runs from the conserved cysteine through the conserved F or W. A D gene is named only where the DNA matches it firmly. Part of the rows lack a size; the others show once, few, many or a class for expanded clones.

v_gene: TRBV27; j_gene: TRBJ1-1; d_gene: TRBD1; abundance: NA; CDR3nt: TGTGCCAGCAGCATCGGACAGGGCACTGAAGCTTTCTTT; CDR3aa: CASSIGQGTEAFF
v_gene: TRBV7-6; j_gene: TRBJ2-7; d_gene: NA; abundance: once; CDR3nt: TGTGCCAGCAGCTGGGTGGAAACCTACGAGCAGTACTTC; CDR3aa: CASSWVETYEQYF
v_gene: TRBV2; j_gene: TRBJ2-5; d_gene: NA; abundance: NA; CDR3nt: TGTGCCAGCACAGCACGGGATCAAGAGACCCAGTACTTC; CDR3aa: CASTARDQETQYF
v_gene: TRBV19; j_gene: TRBJ1-2; d_gene: TRBD1; abundance: few; CDR3nt: TGTGCCAGTAGTCCCCGGGACAGAGCCATTGGCTACACCTTC; CDR3aa: CASSPRDRAIGYTF
v_gene: TRBV5-4; j_gene: TRBJ1-1; d_gene: NA; abundance: NA; CDR3nt: TGTGCCAGCAGCTTCGGTTCAGGGTTGGGCACTGAAGCTTTCTTT; CDR3aa: CASSFGSGLGTEAFF
v_gene: TRBV7-6; j_gene: TRBJ1-1; d_gene: NA; abundance: few; CDR3nt: TGTGCCAGCAGCCTACCGGACAGACTTGAAGCTTTCTTT; CDR3aa: CASSLPDRLEAFF
v_gene: TRBV3-1; j_gene: TRBJ2-3; d_gene: TRBD2; abundance: NA; CDR3nt: TGTGCCAGCAGCCAAGATTGGTATGGGGGGGTCGGCACAGATACGCAGTATTTT; CDR3aa: CASSQDWYGGVGTDTQYF
v_gene: TRBV7-9; j_gene: TRBJ2-3; d_gene: TRBD1; abundance: many; CDR3nt: TGTGCCAGCAGCCCATCTTCCAGGGGGCGTTACACAGATACGCAGTATTTT; CDR3aa: CASSPSSRGRYTDTQYF
v_gene: TRBV4-1; j_gene: TRBJ2-3; d_gene: TRBD2; abundance: NA; CDR3nt: TGCGCCAGCAGCCCGAGGATCAGCGGGGACACAGATACGCAGTATTTT; CDR3aa: CASSPRISGDTDTQYF
v_gene: TRBV13; j_gene: TRBJ2-5; d_gene: NA; abundance: few; CDR3nt: TGTGCCAGCAGCTTAAACCTACAGGACGGGGAGACCCAGTACTTC; CDR3aa: CASSLNLQDGETQYF
v_gene: TRBV6-1; j_gene: TRBJ2-7; d_gene: TRBD1; abundance: many; CDR3nt: TGTGCCAGCAGAACCTACTGGACAGGGGAGGACTACGAGCAGTACTTC; CDR3aa: CASRTYWTGEDYEQYF
v_gene: TRBV6-1; j_gene: TRBJ2-1; d_gene: TRBD1; abundance: few; CDR3nt: TGTGCCAGCAGGCAGACAGGGAATGAGCAGTTCTTC; CDR3aa: CASRQTGNEQFF
v_gene: TRBV2; j_gene: TRBJ2-3; d_gene: TRBD2; abundance: few; CDR3nt: TGTGCCAGCAGTGAACAGGGACTAGCGGGGAGCACAGATACGCAGTATTTT; CDR3aa: CASSEQGLAGSTDTQYF
v_gene: TRBV4-1; j_gene: TRBJ1-6; d_gene: NA; abundance: NA; CDR3nt: TGCGCCAGCAGCCAAGATGAGGGTTCACCCCTCCACTTT; CDR3aa: CASSQDEGSPLHF
v_gene: TRBV27; j_gene: TRBJ2-1; d_gene: TRBD2; abundance: NA; CDR3nt: TGTGCCAGTCGGAGAGGTAGCGGGGGGTACAATGAGCAGTTCTTC; CDR3aa: CASRRGSGGYNEQFF
v_gene: TRBV19; j_gene: TRBJ2-2; d_gene: NA; abundance: NA; CDR3nt: TGTGCCAGTAGTATAGACGTAGTGGGGCGGCGGAACACCGGGGAGCTGTTTTTT; CDR3aa: CASSIDVVGRRNTGELFF
v_gene: TRBV29-1; j_gene: TRBJ1-3; d_gene: TRBD1; abundance: NA; CDR3nt: TGCAGCGTTGAAGGACAGGGGCTCCACTCTGGAAACACCATATATTTT; CDR3aa: CSVEGQGLHSGNTIYF
v_gene: TRBV6-1; j_gene: TRBJ2-6; d_gene: TRBD2; abundance: NA; CDR3nt: TGTGCCAGCAGTTCCTCCGCGGGGGGGTCTGGGGCCAACGTCCTGACTTTC; CDR3aa: CASSSSAGGSGANVLTF
v_gene: TRBV28; j_gene: TRBJ2-7; d_gene: NA; abundance: NA; CDR3nt: TGTGCCAGCAGTTTCGCCAGGGGATACGAGCAGTACTTC; CDR3aa: CASSFARGYEQYF
v_gene: TRBV2; j_gene: TRBJ1-5; d_gene: NA; abundance: few; CDR3nt: TGTGCCAGCAGGGGGGGAGGGAGCAATCAGCCCCAGCATTTT; CDR3aa: CASRGGGSNQPQHF
v_gene: TRBV6-5; j_gene: TRBJ1-1; d_gene: TRBD1; abundance: few; CDR3nt: TGTGCCAGCAGTTTCGGACAGGGTACCAATTCAATGAACACTGAAGCTTTCTTT; CDR3aa: CASSFGQGTNSMNTEAFF
v_gene: TRBV28; j_gene: TRBJ1-5; d_gene: NA; abundance: once; CDR3nt: TGTGCCAGCAGTTTATCACTTAATCAGCCCCAGCATTTT; CDR3aa: CASSLSLNQPQHF
v_gene: TRBV12-3/TRBV12-4; j_gene: TRBJ1-5; d_gene: TRBD1; abundance: NA; CDR3nt: TGTGCCAGCAGCTCGCTGACAGGGGCCCGCAGCAATCAGCCCCAGCATTTT; CDR3aa: CASSSLTGARSNQPQHF
v_gene: TRBV20-1; j_gene: TRBJ2-3; d_gene: TRBD2; abundance: many; CDR3nt: TGCAGTGCCCGGGGGGGATCCACAGATACGCAGTATTTT; CDR3aa: CSARGGSTDTQYF
v_gene: TRBV6-6; j_gene: TRBJ1-6; d_gene: NA; abundance: NA; CDR3nt: TGTGCCAGCAGTTACTCGAGGACCCCAGGGTATAATTCACCCCTCCACTTT; CDR3aa: CASSYSRTPGYNSPLHF
v_gene: TRBV29-1; j_gene: TRBJ1-2; d_gene: TRBD1; abundance: NA; CDR3nt: TGCAGCGTTGGACAGGGGAACTATGGCTACACCTTC; CDR3aa: CSVGQGNYGYTF
v_gene: TRBV28; j_gene: TRBJ2-5; d_gene: TRBD2; abundance: few; CDR3nt: TGTGCCAGCAGTCCCGGGACTAGCGGGGGGCTTAGGGAGACCCAGTACTTC; CDR3aa: CASSPGTSGGLRETQYF
v_gene: TRBV28; j_gene: TRBJ2-3; d_gene: TRBD2; abundance: many; CDR3nt: TGTGCCAGCAGTCCGATGACTAGCGGGGGGCCGGATACGCAGTATTTT; CDR3aa: CASSPMTSGGPDTQYF
v_gene: TRBV19; j_gene: TRBJ1-1; d_gene: NA; abundance: few; CDR3nt: TGTGCCAGTTCCAGGGGCCCCGCCACTGAAGCTTTCTTT; CDR3aa: CASSRGPATEAFF
v_gene: TRBV13; j_gene: TRBJ2-7; d_gene: TRBD2; abundance: NA; CDR3nt: TGTGCCAGCAGCTTCCCGACTAGCGGGTCCTACGAGCAGTACTTC; CDR3aa: CASSFPTSGSYEQYF
v_gene: TRBV7-9; j_gene: TRBJ2-7; d_gene: TRBD1; abundance: NA; CDR3nt: TGTGCCAGCAGCCCGAGAGGGACAGGGACCTCCGAGCAGTACTTC; CDR3aa: CASSPRGTGTSEQYF
v_gene: TRBV5-1; j_gene: TRBJ1-2; d_gene: NA; abundance: NA; CDR3nt: TGCGCCAGCAGCTTGGAAACAGCTAACTATGGCTACACCTTC; CDR3aa: CASSLETANYGYTF
v_gene: TRBV28; j_gene: TRBJ2-7; d_gene: NA; abundance: NA; CDR3nt: TGTGCCAGCAGTTTCTCAGTGAAGTATAACTACGAGCAGTACTTC; CDR3aa: CASSFSVKYNYEQYF
v_gene: TRBV19; j_gene: TRBJ1-1; d_gene: NA; abundance: NA; CDR3nt: TGTGCCAGTAGTTTTGGCCAGGGTAGTGAAGCTTTCTTT; CDR3aa: CASSFGQGSEAFF
v_gene: TRBV28; j_gene: TRBJ2-4; d_gene: NA; abundance: NA; CDR3nt: TGTGCCAGCAGTTTGCCCGACGGAGACTCTTCGAACATTCAGTACTTC; CDR3aa: CASSLPDGDSSNIQYF
v_gene: TRBV11-3; j_gene: TRBJ2-2; d_gene: TRBD1; abundance: many; CDR3nt: TGTGCCAGCAGCTTAGTTTGGGGGACAGACACCGGGGAGCTGTTTTTT; CDR3aa: CASSLVWGTDTGELFF
v_gene: TRBV12-3/TRBV12-4; j_gene: TRBJ2-7; d_gene: TRBD2; abundance: few; CDR3nt: TGTGCCAGCAGTTTAACTAGCGGGAGGTTCTCCTACGAGCAGTACTTC; CDR3aa: CASSLTSGRFSYEQYF
v_gene: TRBV20-1; j_gene: TRBJ2-3; d_gene: TRBD2; abundance: NA; CDR3nt: TGCAGTTCTGACGGACTAGCGGGGAGTACGCAGTATTTT; CDR3aa: CSSDGLAGSTQYF
v_gene: TRBV7-9; j_gene: TRBJ2-3; d_gene: NA; abundance: NA; CDR3nt: TGTGCCAGCAGCTCCCACCCTAATACGCAGTATTTT; CDR3aa: CASSSHPNTQYF
v_gene: TRBV5-4; j_gene: TRBJ2-7; d_gene: TRBD1; abundance: few; CDR3nt: TGTGCCAGCAGCCTATGGGACAGGGGGATAGACGAGCAGTACTTC; CDR3aa: CASSLWDRGIDEQYF
v_gene: TRBV7-9; j_gene: TRBJ1-4; d_gene: NA; abundance: few; CDR3nt: TGTGCCAGCTGCCAAGGTTACCAGAGGGAAAAACTGTTTTTT; CDR3aa: CASCQGYQREKLFF
v_gene: TRBV7-6; j_gene: TRBJ2-1; d_gene: TRBD2; abundance: many; CDR3nt: TGTGCCAGCAGCCCCTGGACTAGCGGGGCCACCTACAATGAGCAGTTCTTC; CDR3aa: CASSPWTSGATYNEQFF
v_gene: TRBV7-2; j_gene: TRBJ1-4; d_gene: NA; abundance: many; CDR3nt: TGTGCCAGCAGCTTCTCGACAAGACCGAATGAAAAACTGTTTTTT; CDR3aa: CASSFSTRPNEKLFF